This T cell receptor beta chain was profiled in a study of glioma-infiltrating T cells (dated by TCRdb to between 2015 and 2016). Regarding the research as a whole: Sequencing of TCR alpha- and beta-chain repertoires was performed on glioma tissue, on non-neoplastic brain tissue, and on matched peripheral blood mononuclear cells. To measure how far tissue and blood T-cell populations diverged, each tissue-infiltrating repertoire was compared against the peripheral blood repertoire of the same patient. The paired cohort comprised three low-grade glioma patients, 7 or 8 primary glioblastoma patients and three non-glioma patients contributing non-neoplastic brain tissue.

The iRepertoire nested amplicon-rescue multiplex PCR (arm-PCR) platform was used to amplify TCR alpha and beta CDR3 regions from RNA. For one-step reverse transcription and amplification, roughly 90-450 ng of tissue mRNA or PBMC total RNA was used as input. Following bead purification, Illumina adapters were added by a secondary multiplex PCR, and the libraries were gel-purified between 200 and 400 bp. The libraries contained internal 6-nucleotide barcodes that were used for demultiplexing. Libraries were sequenced on an Illumina MiSeq with 2x220 or 2x250 nucleotide paired-end reads. Per the authors' processing: FLASH 1.2.11 was used to merge paired reads, and BWA-MEM then aligned the reads to the GRCh37 human genome before TRA and TRB reads were extracted. For V and J assignment, an IMGT-derived reference of cassette sequences and CDR3 motifs that included pseudogenes was used. Reads were translated in three frames, and productive CDR3s were defined by a C…FGXG motif without stop codons. Clonotypes were defined as unique combinations of V-J cassette pair and CDR3 amino acid sequence. Hamming distance filtering was applied to reads, with thresholds set by the sequence error rate of each sample in mapped regions. Using fastp at Q25 and MiXCR, TCRdb reprocessed the public reads and kept productive beta chains. Entries are consolidated by CDR3 protein sequence, retaining the most common genes and DNA. These V and J calls derive from TCRdb rather than the authors' analysis. The sample profile shows about 110,000 distinct CDR3 sequences; 20% to 25% of them were found once. The leading ten clones occupy roughly a third of the sample.

The study at large found these results: Group comparisons were based on small numbers of patients: three non-neoplastic, three low-grade glioma and several glioblastoma patients. VJ-independent divergence between tissue and blood was lower than expected in non-neoplastic patients but higher than expected in all gliomas, particularly low-grade gliomas. Tissue and blood shared very few CDR3 sequences, a result attributed to high CDR3 diversity and limited sampling.

This clonotype was observed at least ten times. This clone's antigen is unknown. No qualities accompany the bases; no much larger clone lies one base away. The TCR was taken from a human donor with low-grade glioma or glioblastoma, undergoing nonglioma brain surgery, or in good health (not recorded which). The sequencing input was glioma tissue, nonneoplastic brain tissue, or PBMCs (not recorded which).

The CDR3 region reads CASSSLGAGGYNEQFF. The sequenced DNA is TGTGCCAGCAGCTCCCTCGGGGCGGGAGGCTACAATGAGCAGTTCTTC. Recombination connected TRBV7-9 to TRBJ2-1; 8 central nucleotides agree with TRBD2. Relative to germline, V is missing 4 bases and J is missing 3 bases, with 8 bases of the junction outside any gene match. There are 16 amino acids in the CDR3, from cysteine to phenylalanine inclusive. Solely the CDR3 DNA is kept, with 48 bases framed from the first base. Via the germline V gene (reference sequence), CDR1 is SEHNR and CDR2 FQNEAQ. The CDR3, completed at both ends by the reference TRBV7-9 and TRBJ2-1 genes, gives the full variable domain DTGVSQNPRHKITKRGQNVTFRCDPISEHNRLYWYRQTLGQGPEFLTYFQNEAQLEKSRLLSDRFSAERPKGSFSTLEIQRTEQGDSAMYLCASSSLGAGGYNEQFFGPGTRLTVL.